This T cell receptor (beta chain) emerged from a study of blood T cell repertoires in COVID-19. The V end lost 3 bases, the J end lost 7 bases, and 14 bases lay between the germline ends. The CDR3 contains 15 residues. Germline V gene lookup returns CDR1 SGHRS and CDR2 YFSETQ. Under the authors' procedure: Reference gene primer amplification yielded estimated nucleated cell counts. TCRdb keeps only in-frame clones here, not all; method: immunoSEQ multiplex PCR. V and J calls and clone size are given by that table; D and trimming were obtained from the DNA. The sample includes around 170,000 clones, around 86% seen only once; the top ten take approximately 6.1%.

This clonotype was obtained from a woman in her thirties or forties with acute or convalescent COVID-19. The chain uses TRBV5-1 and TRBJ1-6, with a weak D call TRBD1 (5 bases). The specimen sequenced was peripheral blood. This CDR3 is CASSSTREGNSPLHF. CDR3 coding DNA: TGCGCCAGCAGCTCAACCAGGGAGGGGAATTCACCCCTCCACTTT.